The 10 T cell receptor beta chains presented below share a single source sample, sequenced in a study of blood T cell repertoires in COVID-19. This table comes from immunoSEQ multiplex PCR, and its TCRdb copy is limited to in-frame clones, with some not included. The sample lists 350,000 to 450,000 clones; approximately 87% were seen once. What was sequenced was peripheral blood. These receptors all stem from a woman aged 55-70 years with COVID-19, enrolled during active disease.

The V gene is TRBV2, the J gene TRBJ1-1; D unresolved. The CDR3 covers 13 residues. Germline V gene lookup returns CDR1 SNHLY and CDR2 FYNNEI. With 8 bases removed from V and 1 base from J, the gap between germline ends came to 11 bases. CDR3 sequence (DNA): TGTGCCAGCCTCGGGATTTCGAACACTGAAGCTTTCTTT. Translation gives CASLGISNTEAFF.

This chain joins TRBV13 and TRBJ2-2; 8 positions agree with TRBD1. Germline V gene lookup returns CDR1 PRHDT and CDR2 FYEKMQ (reference sequence). The CDR3 contains 14 residues. V shed 4 bases and J 5 bases; nucleotides not matched to a gene: 3. CDR3 sequence: CASSSNRGTGELFF. In DNA form, the CDR3 reads TGTGCCAGCAGCTCGAACAGGGGGACCGGGGAGCTGTTTTTT.

This chain connects TRBV7-7 to TRBJ2-5; TRBD1 matches 8 bases. Trimming took 5 bases from V and 0 from J; bases not matched to a gene: 5. Germline V gives CDR1 SSHAT, CDR2 FNYEAQ (reference sequence). This CDR3 contains 15 residues. The CDR3 bases are TGTGCCAGCAGCGAGGACAGGGTGTACCAAGAGACCCAGTACTTC. This gives the protein CASSEDRVYQETQYF.

The V gene is TRBV9, the J gene TRBJ1-2; D remains unclear. The CDR3 runs 13 residues. Trimming cost V 0 bases and J 7 bases, with 10 bases left between them. Germline assignment: CDR1 SGDLS and CDR2 YYNGEE. Here the CDR3 reads CASSVGGSGGYTF. The CDR3 DNA is TGTGCCAGCAGCGTAGGAGGGTCCGGTGGCTACACCTTC.

This clone was observed a single time. This sequence joins TRBV21-1 and TRBJ1-2; the table's D call of TRBD1 was not tested on the DNA. TRBV21-1 is a known pseudogene. This CDR3 is 17 amino acids long. The CDR3 bases are TGTGCCAGCAGCAAAGGTCTTGACAGGGCACCGTTTTATGGCTACACCTTC. Translation: CASSKGLDRAPFYGYTF.

V usage is TRBV2 and J usage is TRBJ2-7; unclear D gene. The CDR3 is 15 residues long. Deletions cut 6 bases from V and 0 bases from J, with 15 bases between. Germline CDR1 and CDR2: SNHLY and FYNNEI. The DNA of the CDR3 is TGTGCCAGCAGCCGCAGCGCAGCGCACTCCTACGAGCAGTACTTC. The encoded protein is CASSRSAAHSYEQYF. Variable domain in full (rest from reference TRBV2 and TRBJ2-7): EPEVTQTPSHQVTQMGQEVILRCVPISNHLYFYWYRQILGQKVEFLVSFYNNEISEKSEIFDDQFSVERPDGSNFTLKIRSTKLEDSAMYFCASSRSAAHSYEQYFGPGTRLTVT.

This chain uses TRBV3-1 (or the pseudogene TRBV3-2) with TRBJ2-3; 9 bases are a match to TRBD2. Germline assignment: CDR1 LGHDT and CDR2 YNNKEL (reference sequence). Trimming cost V 3 bases and J 1 base; bases outside gene matches: 5. This CDR3 contains 16 residues. Here the CDR3 DNA reads TGTGCCAGCAGCCAGAGTAGCGGGGGTGGCACAGATACGCAGTATTTT. Protein: CASSQSSGGGTDTQYF.

The rearrangement joins TRBV6-6 to TRBJ1-6; 9 bases align to TRBD1. The V and J ends lost 5 bases and 3 bases, in that order; junction bases with no gene match: 14. Germline loops: CDR1 MNHNY, CDR2 SVGAGI (reference sequence). The CDR3 extends over 19 amino acids. The CDR3 reads CASSPRELTGGFYNSPLHF. The CDR3 DNA reads as TGTGCCAGCAGTCCTCGGGAACTAACAGGGGGCTTCTATAATTCACCCCTCCACTTT.

The chain carries TRBV7-2 and TRBJ2-3; 8 nucleotides line up with TRBD2. Germline assignment: CDR1 SGHTA and CDR2 FQGNSA. The CDR3 has 14 residues. J was trimmed by 6 bases and V by 3 bases; bases with no gene match: 5. The DNA of the CDR3 is TGTGCCAGCAGCTTGGGCGGGGGGCTGGATACGCAGTATTTT. Amino acids: CASSLGGGLDTQYF.

The chain links TRBV10-3 to TRBJ2-2, with 8 bases aligning to TRBD1. There are 14 residues in the CDR3. With V trimmed by 3 bases and J by 9 bases, 6 bases remained unmatched. Germline CDR1 reads ENHRY; CDR2 reads SYGVKD. The CDR3 DNA reads as TGTGCCATCAGTGAACAGGGGGGCCCTTGGGAGCTGTTTTTT. Encoded protein: CAISEQGGPWELFF.